The next 18 T cell receptor beta chains were all read from a single sample in a study of identifying expanded T cells in peripheral blood. Profiling relied on immunoSEQ multiplex PCR, and the TCRdb table lists in-frame clones only, not all of them. This sample carries about 110,000 clones, about 87% of them seen once, and the ten largest clones take more than 6.5%. The sample consisted of blood. The receptors shown here come from a person aged 18 to 75 in good health.

Only a few counts were recorded for this clone. V usage is TRBV7-3 and J usage is TRBJ2-3; D might be TRBD2 (5 bases). Trimming stripped 4 bases from V and 0 bases from J, with 14 bases between. CDR1 is SGHTA and CDR2 is FQGTGA in the germline V gene. This CDR3 spans 16 amino acids. In nucleotides, the CDR3 is TGTGCCAGCAGCTCCGAGCAGAGGACTAGCACAGATACGCAGTATTTT. Translated: CASSSEQRTSTDTQYF.

This clone turned up a few times. The rearrangement joins TRBV28 to TRBJ1-2; weak D call: TRBD1 (5 bases). From germline, CDR1 is MDHEN and CDR2 SYDVKM. The CDR3 loop spans 12 amino acids. Trimming shortened V by 8 bases and J by 4 bases, and 11 bases separated the two germline ends. The CDR3 protein is CASGAGTYGYTF. The CDR3 DNA follows: TGTGCCAGCGGGGCAGGGACCTATGGCTACACCTTC.

The table lists this clone with a count of one. The chain employs TRBV27 and TRBJ1-2; 7 bases are a match to TRBD1. J gave up 4 bases and V 2 bases, and 4 bases lay outside the gene matches. Germline CDR1 and CDR2: MNHEY and SMNVEV (reference sequence). The length of the CDR3 is 14 residues. Written as DNA, the CDR3 is TGTGCCAGCAGTTTAAGGGGGCAAAGCTATGGCTACACCTTC. It specifies CASSLRGQSYGYTF.

The chain couples TRBV19 to TRBJ2-3, with 10 bases lining up with TRBD2. Germline V gene data show CDR1 as LNHDA and CDR2 as SQIVND (reference sequence). V dropped 4 bases and J dropped 2; count of bases not matched to a gene: 9. CDR3 length: 17 residues. The chain's CDR3 is CASSTSLAGGHTDTQYF. DNA for the CDR3: TGTGCCAGTAGTACCTCTTTAGCGGGGGGACACACAGATACGCAGTATTTT.

This clone has only a few counts. The genes are TRBV7-7 and TRBJ1-3; D may be TRBD1 (6 bases). V was pared by 5 bases and J by 9 bases, with 11 bases between. Germline loops: CDR1 SSHAT, CDR2 FNYEAQ (reference sequence). The CDR3 covers 12 residues. Written as DNA, the CDR3 is TGTGCCAGCAGCCCGGACAGTACCACCATATATTTT. Its translation is CASSPDSTTIYF.

The chain links TRBV29-1 to TRBJ1-1; D gene unclear. The CDR3 has 13 residues. The germline CDR1 and CDR2 sequences are SQVTM and ANQGSEA. The V end lost 4 bases, the J end lost 0 bases, and 9 bases lay between the germline ends. CDR3 loop: CSVAPEVNTEAFF. In DNA form, the CDR3 reads TGCAGCGTTGCTCCCGAAGTGAACACTGAAGCTTTCTTT.

This chain joins TRBV4-3 and TRBJ2-7; the D gene is possibly TRBD1 (6 bases). The CDR3 runs 13 residues. CDR1 and CDR2 from the germline V gene are LGHNA and YSLEER. V lost 1 base to trimming and J lost 7 bases, with 11 bases between them. The CDR3 protein is CASSQVNREEQYF. The DNA for the CDR3 is TGCGCCAGCAGCCAAGTAAACAGGGAAGAGCAGTACTTC.

The CDR3: CASGRVETQYF. CDR3 bases: TGTGCCAGCGGACGGGTGGAGACCCAGTACTTC. V is TRBV5-8 and J is TRBJ2-5, with D uncertain. Germline V lookup: CDR1 SGHTS, CDR2 YDEGEE. The V gene lost 7 bases and the J gene lost 5 bases, with 9 bases spanning the gap. The CDR3 covers 11 residues. Together with reference TRBV5-8 and TRBJ2-5, the CDR3 gives the full variable domain: EAGVTQSPTHLIKTRGQQATLRCSPISGHTSVYWYQQALGLGLQFLLWYDEGEERNRGNFPPRFSGRQFPNYSSELNVNALELEDSALYLCASGRVETQYFGPGTRLLVL.

The chain recombines TRBV9 with TRBJ2-3; 7 nucleotides match TRBD2. Germline V gene lookup returns CDR1 SGDLS and CDR2 YYNGEE. The CDR3 is made up of 14 amino acids. The V and J ends lost 3 bases and 4 bases, in that order; junction bases with no gene match: 5. CDR3 DNA sequence: TGTGCCAGCAGCGCGAGCCTAGCGGCAGATACGCAGTATTTT. Protein sequence: CASSASLAADTQYF.

This chain joins TRBV12-2 and TRBJ1-1. TRBV12-2 is a recognized pseudogene. The CDR3 length is 15 residues. The CDR3 coding sequence is TGTGCAAGTCGCTTAAATCGGGGAACGAACACTGAAGCTTTCTTT. This translates into CASRLNRGTNTEAFF.

The rearrangement joins TRBV6-1 to TRBJ1-2; 8 nucleotides match TRBD1. The CDR3 runs 14 residues. CDR1 is MNHNS and CDR2 is SASEGT in the germline V gene. With V trimmed by 6 bases and J by 2 bases, 5 bases remained unmatched. The CDR3 loop is CASSRDRQNYGYTF. The CDR3 DNA is TGTGCCAGCAGCCGGGACAGGCAGAACTATGGCTACACCTTC.

This chain links TRBV19 with TRBJ2-7; TRBD2 aligns across 7 bases. Germline loops: CDR1 LNHDA, CDR2 SQIVND (reference sequence). Trimming cost V 1 base and J 3 bases; bases outside gene matches: 15. The CDR3 runs to 18 residues. The CDR3 nucleotides are TGTGCCAGTAGTATAGTACCGGGTTTGCGGGGGTCTCACTACGAGCAGTACTTC. Protein sequence: CASSIVPGLRGSHYEQYF. Based on the CDR3 plus reference TRBV19 and TRBJ2-7, the full variable domain is DGGITQSPKYLFRKEGQNVTLSCEQNLNHDAMYWYRQDPGQGLRLIYYSQIVNDFQKGDIAEGYSVSREKKESFPLTVTSAQKNPTAFYLCASSIVPGLRGSHYEQYFGPGTRLTVT.

The chain links TRBV18 to TRBJ2-7; 7 positions agree with TRBD2. This CDR3 region has 15 residues. Germline V CDR1 and CDR2: KGHSH, LQKENI. V gave up 0 bases and J gave up 5 bases; unmatched junction bases: 7. CDR3 coding DNA: TGTGCCAGCTCACCACCCATGCGGGAGACCCACGAGCAGTACTTC. Protein sequence: CASSPPMRETHEQYF.

The rearrangement joins TRBV7-2 to TRBJ1-1, with 7 bases aligning to TRBD1. Trimming removed 6 bases from V and 1 base from J; junction bases left unmatched: 5. Germline CDR1 is SGHTA and CDR2 is FQGNSA. This CDR3 region has 14 residues. CDR3 DNA: TGTGCCAGCAGAACATGGGACAGGAACACTGAAGCTTTCTTT. It is translated as CASRTWDRNTEAFF.

The chain is built from TRBV6-1 and TRBJ2-7; D is tentatively TRBD1 or TRBD2 (5 bases each). Trimming left V 3 bases short and J 0 bases short, with 12 bases between. Looked up from germline, CDR1 is MNHNS and CDR2 is SASEGT. This CDR3 is built from 15 residues. CDR3 sequence reads: CASSDLGTSSYEQYF. The CDR3 bases are TGTGCCAGCAGTGACCTTGGGACGAGCTCCTACGAGCAGTACTTC.

V and J are TRBV25-1 and TRBJ2-3, with unresolved D. The CDR3 sequence is 16 residues long. CDR1 MGHDK and CDR2 SYGVNS come from the germline V gene. V shed 6 bases and J shed 1 base, with 17 bases lying between them. The CDR3 region has the DNA TGTGCCAGCAGCGGTAGTCATCCTCGAGGCACAGATACGCAGTATTTT. Residues: CASSGSHPRGTDTQYF. Variable domain in full (rest from reference TRBV25-1 and TRBJ2-3): EADIYQTPRYLVIGTGKKITLECSQTMGHDKMYWYQQDPGMELHLIHYSYGVNSTEKGDLSSESTVSRIRTEHFPLTLESARPSHTSQYLCASSGSHPRGTDTQYFGPGTRLTVL.

The rearrangement links TRBV2 to TRBJ1-6; 8 bases agree with TRBD1. The germline CDR1 and CDR2 sequences are SNHLY and FYNNEI. Trimming removed 3 bases from V and 7 bases from J; junction bases left unmatched: 2. The CDR3 covers 14 residues. DNA of the CDR3: TGTGCCAGCAGTGACCAGGGGGCCAATTCACCCCTCCACTTT. This sequence encodes CASSDQGANSPLHF.

The rearrangement joins TRBV5-1 to TRBJ1-1; tentatively, D is TRBD1 (5 bases). This CDR3 has 14 amino acids. Looked up from germline, CDR1 is SGHRS and CDR2 is YFSETQ. V was trimmed by 0 bases and J by 3 bases, leaving 9 bases between them. The DNA of the CDR3 is TGCGCCAGCAGCTTGGGCAGGGCGGACACTGAAGCTTTCTTT. Its translation: CASSLGRADTEAFF.